These 7 T cell receptor beta chains share one sample of origin, sequenced in a study of T cell changes during pregnancy in multiple sclerosis. Data came from immunoSEQ multiplex PCR; TCRdb stores just in-frame clones and leaves some out. The sample shows over 70,000 clones, about 93% of them seen only once. The material was peripheral blood, obtained in the first trimester of pregnancy. Source of these receptors: a female donor in good health, enrolled as a control in a pregnancy study.

The chain joins TRBV2 to TRBJ2-5, with TRBD2 identical over 8 bases. The ends lost 5 bases at V and 2 bases at J; junction bases unmatched: 4. The germline V gene has CDR1 SNHLY and CDR2 FYNNEI. This CDR3 is built from 14 residues. The CDR3 region has the DNA TGTGCCAGCAGTTTAGCGGGACCTCAAGAGACCCAGTACTTC. The encoded protein is CASSLAGPQETQYF.

This rearrangement joins TRBV28 to TRBJ1-5; maybe TRBD1 (6 bases). Trimming pared 5 bases from V and 3 bases from J, leaving 11 bases between. Germline V lookup: CDR1 MDHEN, CDR2 SYDVKM. CDR3 length: 14 amino acids. CDR3 residues: CASSIGQFNQPQHF. CDR3 DNA: TGTGCCAGCAGTATAGGACAGTTCAATCAGCCCCAGCATTTT.

The V gene is TRBV2, the J gene TRBJ2-7; the D gene is possibly TRBD1 (6 bases). The V gene's germline CDR1 is SNHLY and CDR2 FYNNEI. This CDR3 is built from 15 residues. Between the trimmed V and J ends, which lost 2 bases and 3 bases, there was a span of 14 bases. The CDR3 DNA reads as TGTGCCAGCAGTGAATTGGGGCAGGGGATCTACGAGCAGTACTTC. The encoded protein is CASSELGQGIYEQYF.

The chain couples TRBV4-2 to TRBJ2-1; 9 nucleotides match TRBD2. The CDR3 is 17 amino acids. CDR1 and CDR2 (germline): LGHNA, YNFKEQ. Unmatched junction bases numbered 8, after V lost 1 base and J lost 4 bases. The CDR3 DNA follows: TGTGCCAGCAGCCAAGTGGTAGCGGGAGATTTTTACAATGAGCAGTTCTTC. It codes for CASSQVVAGDFYNEQFF.

This chain uses TRBV2 with TRBJ2-7, with 10 bases fitting TRBD2. Germline CDR1 is SNHLY and CDR2 is FYNNEI. The CDR3 contains 14 residues. Trimming cost V 3 bases and J 4 bases; bases outside gene matches: 3. The CDR3 DNA sequence: TGTGCCAGCAGTGAGGTAGCGGGAGGATACGAGCAGTACTTC. The encoded protein is CASSEVAGGYEQYF.

The chain couples TRBV28 to TRBJ1-4, with 8 bases fitting TRBD1. The V gene end was trimmed by 2 bases and the J gene end by 7 bases; junction bases not matched to a gene: 9. The CDR3 length is 16 residues. The germline V gene encodes CDR1 MDHEN and CDR2 SYDVKM. CDR3: CASSLQTGGDFEKLFF. For the CDR3, the DNA is TGTGCCAGCAGTTTACAAACAGGGGGGGACTTTGAAAAACTGTTTTTT.

This clone was found once. The chain joins TRBV6-1 to TRBJ2-3; 14 bases are shared with TRBD2. Germline CDR1 and CDR2: MNHNS and SASEGT. The CDR3 totals 18 residues. V lost 5 bases and J lost 0; bases outside the gene matches: 7. The CDR3 nucleotides are TGTGCCAGCAGTAAAGGGACTAGCGGGAGCGCTAGCACAGATACGCAGTATTTT. Amino acid sequence: CASSKGTSGSASTDTQYF.